This entry lists 28 T cell receptor beta chains sequenced from one sample in a study of cytomegalovirus exposure and HLA in healthy donors. Use of 60 Vbeta and 13 Jbeta primers characterized the PCR. Some clones are missing from TCRdb's copy, which holds only in-frame ones; the method was immunoSEQ multiplex PCR. The data hold roughly 170,000 clones, with around four fifths observed a single time. The sequenced sample was PBMCs. Source of these receptors: a woman in her 30s in good health and CMV-seropositive.

This chain uses TRBV7-2 with TRBJ2-1, with 11 positions matching TRBD2. This CDR3 is 15 amino acids long. J was trimmed by 4 bases and V by 3 bases; bases with no gene match: 2. CDR1 and CDR2 from the germline V gene are SGHTA and FQGNSA. The DNA of the CDR3 is TGTGCCAGCAGCTTGGGGACTAGCGGATACAATGAGCAGTTCTTC. This codes for CASSLGTSGYNEQFF. Drawing the rest from reference TRBV7-2 and TRBJ2-1, the complete variable domain is GAGVSQSPSNKVTEKGKDVELRCDPISGHTALYWYRQSLGQGLEFLIYFQGNSAPDKSGLPSDRFSAERTGGSVSTLTIQRTQQEDSAVYLCASSLGTSGYNEQFFGPGTRLTVL.

V gene TRBV2 combines with J gene TRBJ2-5, with D uncertain. The CDR3 consists of 15 residues. V lost 3 bases to trimming and J lost 5 bases, with 16 bases between them. Germline CDR1 is SNHLY and CDR2 is FYNNEI. The CDR3 sequence is CASSDPTGSGETQYF. The CDR3 DNA reads TGTGCCAGCAGTGATCCGACTGGCAGTGGGGAGACCCAGTACTTC. Variable domain in full (rest from reference TRBV2 and TRBJ2-5): EPEVTQTPSHQVTQMGQEVILRCVPISNHLYFYWYRQILGQKVEFLVSFYNNEISEKSEIFDDQFSVERPDGSNFTLKIRSTKLEDSAMYFCASSDPTGSGETQYFGPGTRLLVL.

This chain connects TRBV27 to TRBJ1-2, with D uncertain. CDR1 MNHEY and CDR2 SMNVEV come from the germline V gene (reference sequence). With 5 bases removed from V and 6 bases from J, the gap between germline ends came to 13 bases. This CDR3 is 13 amino acids long. The CDR3 nucleotides are TGTGCCAGCAGTGACCTGGGAGTTAATGGCTACACCTTC. It is translated as CASSDLGVNGYTF.

The chain recombines TRBV18 with TRBJ2-7; TRBD2 agrees at 11 bases. Per the germline V gene, CDR1 is KGHSH and CDR2 is LQKENI. V gave up 1 base and J gave up 5 bases; unmatched junction bases: 7. This CDR3 is built from 16 residues. The CDR3 sequence: CASSPRMGLAADEQYF. The CDR3 DNA reads TGTGCCAGCTCACCACGAATGGGACTAGCGGCGGACGAGCAGTACTTC. Using reference TRBV18 and TRBJ2-7 for the parts outside the CDR3, the full variable domain is NAGVMQNPRHLVRRRGQEARLRCSPMKGHSHVYWYRQLPEEGLKFMVYLQKENIIDESGMPKERFSAEFPKEGPSILRIQQVVRGDSAAYFCASSPRMGLAADEQYFGPGTRLTVT.

The chain carries TRBV19 and TRBJ2-2, with D possibly matching TRBD2 (5 bases). This CDR3 has 15 amino acids. Per the germline V gene, CDR1 is LNHDA and CDR2 is SQIVND (reference sequence). V lost 5 bases, J lost 3 bases, and 13 bases lay in between. CDR3 sequence (DNA): TGTGCCAGTAGTCGTCACGACGGGGACACCGGGGAGCTGTTTTTT. Encoded protein: CASSRHDGDTGELFF.

The chain combines TRBV5-1 with TRBJ2-1, with 9 bases aligning to TRBD2. Germline CDR1 and CDR2: SGHRS and YFSETQ. Trimming at V came to 4 bases and at J to 7 bases, leaving 15 bases not matched to a gene. This CDR3 comprises 17 residues. CDR3 DNA sequence: TGCGCCAGCAGCCCGGTGGTCTTAGCGGGAGTATTGAATGAGCAGTTCTTC. It translates to CASSPVVLAGVLNEQFF.

V and J are TRBV5-4 and TRBJ2-7, with 10 bases matching TRBD1. Trimming cost V 4 bases and J 2 bases; bases outside gene matches: 0. Germline assignment: CDR1 SGHNT and CDR2 YYREEE (reference sequence). The CDR3 consists of 13 residues. CDR3 loop: CASSGTGAYEQYF. The CDR3 nucleotides are TGTGCCAGCAGCGGGACAGGGGCCTACGAGCAGTACTTC.

In its sample, this clone was seen once. The chain employs TRBV11-1 and TRBJ1-2; 12 nucleotides match TRBD1. The CDR3 loop spans 15 amino acids. Germline V gene sequence: CDR1 SGHAT, CDR2 FQDESV (reference sequence). The V segment lost 5 bases and the J segment 8 bases; nucleotides outside the gene matches: 9. CDR3 bases: TGTGCCAGCAGCCAAGGGACAGGGGGCGCTTACGGCTACACCTTC. Its protein product is CASSQGTGGAYGYTF. The full variable domain, completed using reference TRBV11-1 and TRBJ1-2, is EAEVAQSPRYKITEKSQAVAFWCDPISGHATLYWYRQILGQGPELLVQFQDESVVDDSQLPKDRFSAERLKGVDSTLKIQPAELGDSAMYLCASSQGTGGAYGYTFGSGTRLTVV.

This rearrangement joins TRBV6-1 to TRBJ1-1; perhaps TRBD1 as D (6 bases). Trimming removed 6 bases from V and 1 base from J, with 12 bases in between. CDR1 is MNHNS and CDR2 is SASEGT in the germline V gene. The CDR3 runs to 14 residues. DNA of the CDR3: TGTGCCAGCAGCGGAATACAGGGGAACACTGAAGCTTTCTTT. It yields the protein CASSGIQGNTEAFF.

The rearrangement links TRBV27 to TRBJ2-1; 9 bases map to TRBD2. The CDR3 loop spans 15 amino acids. The germline V gene has CDR1 MNHEY and CDR2 SMNVEV (reference sequence). Trimming cost V 5 bases and J 6 bases; bases outside gene matches: 8. In DNA, the CDR3 is TGTGCCAGCAGTCCAGGGACTAGCCCAGGCAATGAGCAGTTCTTC. It translates to CASSPGTSPGNEQFF.

V usage is TRBV7-2 and J usage is TRBJ2-3, with D possibly being TRBD2 (5 bases). The V gene's germline CDR1 is SGHTA and CDR2 FQGNSA. Trimming took off 5 bases at V and 1 base at J, with 13 bases between the two ends. The CDR3 is 15 residues long. In DNA, the CDR3 is TGTGCCAGCAGCCCCCGGACTGGTGGCACAGATACGCAGTATTTT. Encoded protein: CASSPRTGGTDTQYF.

The J gene is TRBJ2-5, the V gene TRBV10-2, with D possibly matching TRBD2 (7 bases). From germline, CDR1 is WSHSY and CDR2 SAAADI. This CDR3 is built from 14 residues. V lost 6 bases and J 4 bases, leaving 15 bases between the germline ends. The CDR3 loop reads CASRGGAGAETQYF. CDR3 in DNA: TGCGCCAGCAGGGGTGGGGCGGGGGCAGAGACCCAGTACTTC.

The V and J genes are TRBV7-7 and TRBJ2-1; 8 bases align to TRBD2. Germline trimming cut 2 bases from V and 0 bases from J; bases unmatched to any gene: 3. The CDR3 has 16 amino acids. Germline values: CDR1 SSHAT, CDR2 FNYEAQ (reference sequence). The CDR3 nucleotides read TGTGCCAGCAGCTTAATAGCGGGAAGCTCCTACAATGAGCAGTTCTTC. The encoded protein is CASSLIAGSSYNEQFF.

The chain has TRBV11-2 and TRBJ2-3, with a possible D match to TRBD2 (5 bases). Germline V gives CDR1 SGHAT, CDR2 FQNNGV. The V and J ends lost 8 bases and 4 bases respectively, with 16 bases between them. CDR3 length equals 14 residues. The CDR3 nucleotides are TGTGCCAGCCGAGGGCAGGACGCGGCAGATACGCAGTATTTT. This gives the protein CASRGQDAADTQYF. The whole variable domain, filled in from reference TRBV11-2 and TRBJ2-3, reads EAGVAQSPRYKIIEKRQSVAFWCNPISGHATLYWYQQILGQGPKLLIQFQNNGVVDDSQLPKDRFSAERLKGVDSTLKIQPAKLEDSAVYLCASRGQDAADTQYFGPGTRLTVL.

This rearrangement joins TRBV9 to TRBJ2-3; 8 positions match TRBD2. Germline CDR1 reads SGDLS; CDR2 reads YYNGEE. This CDR3 has 14 amino acids. J gave up 8 bases and V 3 bases, and 8 bases lay outside the gene matches. The CDR3 sequence: CASSDREGGGTQYF. The CDR3 DNA reads as TGTGCCAGCAGCGACCGGGAGGGAGGGGGTACGCAGTATTTT.

The chain has TRBV25-1 and TRBJ2-3, with 8 bases aligning to TRBD1. The germline V gene encodes CDR1 MGHDK and CDR2 SYGVNS. This CDR3 region has 17 residues. V gave up 5 bases and J gave up 0 bases; unmatched junction bases: 10. CDR3 loop: CASSSGGALSSTDTQYF. In nucleotides, the CDR3 is TGTGCCAGCAGTTCAGGGGGCGCCCTCTCTAGCACAGATACGCAGTATTTT.

This sequence joins TRBV28 and TRBJ2-7; 14 positions agree with TRBD2. The CDR3 length is 14 residues. The V segment lost 5 bases and the J segment 4 bases; nucleotides outside the gene matches: 1. CDR1 is MDHEN and CDR2 is SYDVKM in the germline V gene. CDR3 protein: CASSRLAGGYEQYF. As DNA, the CDR3 is TGTGCCAGCAGTAGACTAGCGGGGGGGTACGAGCAGTACTTC.

The chain couples TRBV28 to TRBJ2-7; 10 bases are a match to TRBD1. This CDR3 has 17 amino acids. Germline V gives CDR1 MDHEN, CDR2 SYDVKM. J gave up 5 bases and V 4 bases, and 14 bases lay outside the gene matches. The CDR3 nucleotides are TGTGCCAGCAGTTCGGTTCCGGGACAGGGGTGGTTCCACGAGCAGTACTTC. Protein product: CASSSVPGQGWFHEQYF.

This chain connects TRBV28 to TRBJ1-1, with D perhaps TRBD1 (5 bases). Germline-derived CDR1 and CDR2 are MDHEN and SYDVKM. This CDR3 has 16 residues. V lost 1 base and J 0 bases, leaving 12 bases between the germline ends. The chain's CDR3 is CASSLFGGGLNTEAFF. The CDR3 coding sequence is TGTGCCAGCAGTTTATTCGGGGGGGGACTGAACACTGAAGCTTTCTTT.

This clone has a handful of counts. This sequence joins TRBV6-5 and TRBJ1-1, with D possibly being TRBD1 (5 bases). Germline lookup yields CDR1 MNHEY and CDR2 SVGAGI. This CDR3 contains 14 residues. The ends were cut back, 6 bases at V and 0 bases at J, with 11 bases in the middle. For the CDR3, the DNA is TGTGCCAGCAGCCGGGGGAGAATGAACACTGAAGCTTTCTTT. Protein product: CASSRGRMNTEAFF.

This clone has a handful of counts. V is TRBV30 and J is TRBJ1-1; D perhaps matches TRBD1 (5 bases). This CDR3 region has 15 residues. Trimming stripped 0 bases from V and 4 bases from J, with 15 bases between. Germline V gives CDR1 GTSNPN, CDR2 SVGIG (reference sequence). The CDR3 reads CAWSVSPGLSTEAFF. The CDR3 DNA reads TGTGCCTGGAGTGTATCCCCAGGGCTATCCACTGAAGCTTTCTTT.

The chain carries TRBV30 and TRBJ2-5; no clear D. The DNA end favors TRBJ2-7, so the J call may be wrong. Germline lookup yields CDR1 GTSNPN and CDR2 SVGIG (reference sequence). There are 11 residues in the CDR3. The CDR3: CAWSGDYEQYF. The CDR3, as DNA: TGTGCCTGGAGTGGAGACTACGAGCAGTACTTC.

This clone came up once. CDR3 sequence reads: CASSLDTSGSTDTQYF. CDR3 coding DNA: TGTGCCAGCAGCTTGGATACTAGCGGGAGCACAGATACGCAGTATTTT. This chain links TRBV5-6 with TRBJ2-3; 9 nucleotides agree with TRBD2. J was trimmed by 0 bases and V by 0 bases; bases with no gene match: 2. Germline V gene lookup returns CDR1 SGHDT and CDR2 YYEEEE. The CDR3 contains 16 residues.

The J gene is TRBJ1-1, the V gene TRBV20-1, with a possible D match to TRBD1 (5 bases). Germline values: CDR1 DFQATT, CDR2 SNEGSKA (reference sequence). The CDR3 totals 10 residues. The CDR3 DNA follows: TGCAGCGCGGGGGATACTGAAGCTTTCTTT. Its protein is CSAGDTEAFF.

The chain employs TRBV29-1 and TRBJ1-4; D may be TRBD1 (5 bases). V was shortened by 4 bases and J by 8 bases, with 14 bases between the two germline ends. This CDR3 has 13 amino acids. Per germline, CDR1 SQVTM and CDR2 ANQGSEA. CDR3 bases: TGCAGCGTTGGCGGGGGATCGTGGGAAAAACTGTTTTTT. Translated, it gives CSVGGGSWEKLFF.

This chain links TRBV5-5 with TRBJ2-3; TRBD2 agrees at 10 bases. In germline, CDR1 is SGHKS, CDR2 YYEKEE (reference sequence). The CDR3 sequence is 15 residues long. V lost 4 bases, J lost 3 bases, and 5 bases stayed unmatched. Here the CDR3 DNA reads TGTGCCAGCAGCCAGCGGGAGGGCTGGACAGATACGCAGTATTTT. Translated, it gives CASSQREGWTDTQYF.

The CDR3 DNA follows: TGTGCCAGCAGCTCTAACCTAGCGGGAGTTACGGGTGAGCAGTTCTTC. Its protein product is CASSSNLAGVTGEQFF. The chain recombines TRBV11-3 with TRBJ2-1; 10 bases match TRBD2. Looked up from germline, CDR1 is SGHNT and CDR2 is YENEEA. After removal of 4 bases from V and 9 bases from J, the junction contained 12 bases not matched to a gene. The CDR3 is 16 amino acids.

The CDR3 sequence is CASSFRGSSYEQYF. The CDR3 nucleotides are TGTGCCAGCAGTTTTCGGGGTAGCTCGTACGAGCAGTACTTC. The chain couples TRBV27 to TRBJ2-7; D is possibly TRBD2 (5 bases). Germline loops: CDR1 MNHEY, CDR2 SMNVEV (reference sequence). Trimming removed 3 bases from V and 4 bases from J, with 13 bases in between. CDR3 length: 14 amino acids.